A single sample gave rise to the 24 T cell receptor beta chains below, sequenced in a study of identifying expanded T cells in peripheral blood. This table comes from immunoSEQ multiplex PCR, and its TCRdb copy is limited to in-frame clones, with some not included. The sample records about 100,000 clones, around nine tenths being singletons. Sample: blood. These receptors originate from a person between 18 and 70 years old in good health.

The rearrangement joins TRBV4-1 to TRBJ2-2; D is uncertain. V was cut by 3 bases and J by 2 bases, with 16 bases left in between. This CDR3 spans 17 amino acids. Germline V gives CDR1 MGHRA, CDR2 YSYEKL. Here the CDR3 reads CASSQIDMGFNTGELFF. The CDR3 DNA follows: TGCGCCAGCAGCCAGATAGACATGGGATTCAACACCGGGGAGCTGTTTTTT.

The V and J genes are TRBV19 and TRBJ1-5; D perhaps matches TRBD1 (5 bases). CDR1 and CDR2 from the germline V gene are LNHDA and SQIVND (reference sequence). The V and J ends lost 5 bases and 2 bases respectively, with 13 bases between them. The CDR3 has 15 amino acids. CDR3 sequence reads: CASSPSPRGNQPQHF. The CDR3, as DNA: TGTGCCAGTAGTCCCTCGCCCAGGGGCAATCAGCCCCAGCATTTT.

This clone was observed a single time. V is TRBV6-5 and J is TRBJ2-7; D may match TRBD1 or TRBD2 (5 bases each). The CDR3 spans 13 residues. The germline gives CDR1 MNHEY, CDR2 SVGAGI. Trimming cost V 6 bases and J 3 bases, with 12 bases left between them. CDR3 DNA sequence: TGTGCCAGCAGCCGGGACGGTAACTACGAGCAGTACTTC. Its translation: CASSRDGNYEQYF.

The rearrangement joins TRBV11-3 to TRBJ2-7; D is uncertain. Trimming took 3 bases from V and 4 from J, leaving 10 bases between them. The germline gives CDR1 SGHNT, CDR2 YENEEA. The CDR3 extends over 13 amino acids. The CDR3 region has the DNA TGTGCCAGCAGCTTGGGGTATCGGTACGAGCAGTACTTC. It encodes CASSLGYRYEQYF.

The rearrangement joins TRBV25-1 to TRBJ1-6; D is perhaps TRBD1 (6 bases). Trimming took 1 base from V and 7 from J, leaving 14 bases between them. CDR1 is MGHDK and CDR2 is SYGVNS in the germline V gene. The CDR3 has 16 amino acids. The CDR3 DNA is TGTGCCAGCAGTGAATTCGGCAGGGGCCTAAATTCACCCCTCCACTTT. It is translated as CASSEFGRGLNSPLHF.

The chain's CDR3 is CASSENGQSGELFF. CDR3 coding DNA: TGTGCCAGCAGTGAAAACGGACAGTCCGGGGAGCTGTTTTTT. The chain has TRBV6-4 and TRBJ2-2, with D maybe TRBD1 (6 bases). The germline V and J ends were trimmed by 3 bases and 6 bases, with 11 bases remaining between them. Germline CDR1 and CDR2: MRHNA and SNTAGT. The CDR3 runs to 14 residues.

In this sample, this clone turned up a few times. The chain has TRBV7-3 and TRBJ2-2, with unresolved D. Trimming took 4 bases from V and 8 from J, leaving 14 bases between them. This CDR3 comprises 14 residues. The V gene's germline CDR1 is SGHTA and CDR2 FQGTGA. This CDR3 is CASSSEANMGELFF. For the CDR3, the DNA is TGTGCCAGCAGCTCCGAGGCCAATATGGGGGAGCTGTTTTTT.

This chain connects TRBV27 to TRBJ1-5, with D uncertain. CDR3 length: 13 residues. From germline, CDR1 is MNHEY and CDR2 SMNVEV (reference sequence). Trimming removed 3 bases at V and 5 bases at J, with 8 bases between. The CDR3 DNA reads TGTGCCAGCAGTTTCAATTTTGATCAGCCCCAGCATTTT. This sequence encodes CASSFNFDQPQHF.

The chain carries TRBV7-3 and TRBJ1-2; the D gene is possibly TRBD1 (5 bases). There are 13 residues in the CDR3. Trimming shortened V by 3 bases and J by 6 bases, and 11 bases separated the two germline ends. Germline V gene sequence: CDR1 SGHTA, CDR2 FQGTGA. CDR3 region: CASSFTGQNGYTF. The CDR3 DNA follows: TGTGCCAGCAGCTTCACGGGGCAGAATGGCTACACCTTC.

This clone occurred once. V is TRBV7-9 and J is TRBJ1-1, with 9 bases lining up with TRBD1. This CDR3 region has 16 residues. V lost 5 bases to trimming and J lost 1 base; unmatched junction nucleotides: 8. Germline CDR1 reads SEHNR; CDR2 reads FQNEAQ (reference sequence). The CDR3 protein is CASSPRTGGPNTEAFF. The CDR3 DNA is TGTGCCAGCAGCCCACGAACAGGGGGCCCGAACACTGAAGCTTTCTTT. The full variable domain, rest sourced from reference TRBV7-9 and TRBJ1-1, is DTGVSQNPRHKITKRGQNVTFRCDPISEHNRLYWYRQTLGQGPEFLTYFQNEAQLEKSRLLSDRFSAERPKGSFSTLEIQRTEQGDSAMYLCASSPRTGGPNTEAFFGQGTRLTVV.

The chain links TRBV4-3 to TRBJ1-1; no clear D. V was pared by 0 bases and J by 0 bases, with 14 bases between. In germline, CDR1 is LGHNA, CDR2 YSLEER. This CDR3 spans 17 amino acids. The CDR3 DNA reads TGCGCCAGCAGCCAAGATCCGACTCAACGGCTGAACACTGAAGCTTTCTTT. It yields the protein CASSQDPTQRLNTEAFF.

This sequence joins TRBV15 and TRBJ1-1; D is possibly TRBD1 (5 bases). CDR1 is LNHNV and CDR2 is YYDKDF in the germline V gene (reference sequence). Trimming left V 1 base short and J 3 bases short, with 21 bases between. The CDR3 is 18 residues long. CDR3 coding DNA: TGTGCCACCAGCAGAGTGGGGGGGAGGCCCCTATCGGACACTGAAGCTTTCTTT. Translation gives CATSRVGGRPLSDTEAFF.

V gene TRBV27 combines with J gene TRBJ2-1, with 7 bases aligning to TRBD1. Germline CDR1 and CDR2: MNHEY and SMNVEV (reference sequence). CDR3 length: 13 amino acids. With V trimmed by 5 bases and J by 8 bases, 6 bases remained unmatched. For the CDR3, the DNA is TGTGCCAGCAGTGTTATAACAGGGGATGAGCAGTTCTTC. Protein sequence: CASSVITGDEQFF.

V and J are TRBV6-1 and TRBJ1-3; D gene unclear. This CDR3 has 15 amino acids. Germline-derived CDR1 and CDR2 are MNHNS and SASEGT. V was trimmed by 2 bases and J by 1 base, leaving 9 bases between them. This CDR3 reads CASSESRTSGNTIYF. Here the CDR3 DNA reads TGTGCCAGCAGTGAATCCCGGACTTCTGGAAACACCATATATTTT.

CDR3 protein: CAISFGTSEETQYF. DNA of the CDR3: TGTGCCATCAGCTTTGGGACTAGCGAAGAGACCCAGTACTTC. V usage is TRBV10-3 and J usage is TRBJ2-5; 10 bases align to TRBD2. The CDR3 loop spans 14 amino acids. V shed 6 bases, J shed 3 bases, and the junction held 4 bases outside the gene matches. The germline V gene has CDR1 ENHRY and CDR2 SYGVKD.

The rearrangement links TRBV27 to TRBJ2-1; TRBD1 agrees at 8 bases. V lost 5 bases and J lost 6; bases outside the gene matches: 9. This CDR3 is built from 15 residues. Germline V lookup: CDR1 MNHEY, CDR2 SMNVEV (reference sequence). The CDR3 loop reads CASSQDRVRGNEQFF. The CDR3 coding sequence is TGTGCCAGCAGTCAGGACAGGGTGAGGGGCAATGAGCAGTTCTTC.

The chain joins TRBV4-1 to TRBJ1-6; TRBD1 matches 8 bases. The V gene's germline CDR1 is MGHRA and CDR2 YSYEKL. V shed 6 bases and J 2 bases; nucleotides not matched to a gene: 9. This CDR3 has 17 amino acids. The CDR3 nucleotides are TGCGCCAGCAGGGCCCAGGACAGGGAGACCTATAATTCACCCCTCCACTTT. It specifies CASRAQDRETYNSPLHF.

The chain couples TRBV19 to TRBJ1-5; maybe TRBD1 (6 bases). The V and J ends lost 0 bases and 6 bases respectively, with 15 bases between them. The CDR3 is 16 residues long. From germline, CDR1 is LNHDA and CDR2 SQIVND (reference sequence). CDR3 sequence (DNA): TGTGCCAGTAGTATAGAGCATGGACAGCGAACTCAGCCCCAGCATTTT. It specifies CASSIEHGQRTQPQHF.

The chain recombines TRBV10-3 with TRBJ2-7; 12 nucleotides match TRBD1. Losses at the gene ends were 6 bases for V and 6 bases for J; bases not matched to a gene: 9. This CDR3 contains 15 residues. Germline values: CDR1 ENHRY, CDR2 SYGVKD. The CDR3 sequence is CAISSGTGGTGEQYF. The CDR3 region has the DNA TGTGCCATCAGCTCCGGGACAGGGGGCACTGGCGAGCAGTACTTC.

This chain links TRBV4-3 with TRBJ2-1, with D unresolved. This CDR3 comprises 13 residues. Trimming took 0 bases from V and 7 from J, leaving 7 bases between them. The V gene's germline CDR1 is LGHNA and CDR2 YSLEER. CDR3 protein: CASSQETRNEQFF. The CDR3 bases are TGCGCCAGCAGCCAAGAGACAAGAAATGAGCAGTTCTTC.

This sequence joins TRBV20-1 and TRBJ1-2; D gene unclear. The CDR3 loop spans 11 amino acids. Trimming removed 3 bases from V and 4 bases from J, with 6 bases in between. Germline lookup yields CDR1 DFQATT and CDR2 SNEGSKA (reference sequence). The CDR3, as DNA: TGCAGTGCTAGGTGGATCTATGGCTACACCTTC. Protein sequence: CSARWIYGYTF.

Turning to this clone: The sample holds other DNA sequences that translate to the same CDR3. The chain has TRBV6-4 and TRBJ2-2; 13 bases line up with TRBD2. Trimming took 5 bases from V and 5 from J; bases not matched to a gene: 5. The CDR3 runs to 16 residues. The germline CDR1 and CDR2 sequences are MRHNA and SNTAGT. CDR3 coding DNA: TGTGCCAGCAGTCCTCGACTAGCGGGGGGTACCGGGGAGCTGTTTTTT. Protein sequence: CASSPRLAGGTGELFF.

V usage is TRBV4-3 and J usage is TRBJ2-7, with D maybe TRBD2 (5 bases). V gave up 0 bases and J gave up 4 bases, with 10 bases separating them. Germline-derived CDR1 and CDR2 are LGHNA and YSLEER. The CDR3 length is 14 residues. CDR3 DNA: TGCGCCAGCAGCCAAGAAAAAGGGAGTTACGAGCAGTACTTC. Amino acid sequence: CASSQEKGSYEQYF.

The chain links TRBV2 to TRBJ2-7; TRBD2 matches 9 bases. V dropped 10 bases and J dropped 0; count of bases not matched to a gene: 10. This CDR3 has 15 amino acids. CDR1 SNHLY and CDR2 FYNNEI come from the germline V gene. CDR3 in amino acids: CATKPDSGSSYEQYF. DNA of the CDR3: TGTGCCACCAAGCCGGATAGCGGGAGCTCCTACGAGCAGTACTTC.